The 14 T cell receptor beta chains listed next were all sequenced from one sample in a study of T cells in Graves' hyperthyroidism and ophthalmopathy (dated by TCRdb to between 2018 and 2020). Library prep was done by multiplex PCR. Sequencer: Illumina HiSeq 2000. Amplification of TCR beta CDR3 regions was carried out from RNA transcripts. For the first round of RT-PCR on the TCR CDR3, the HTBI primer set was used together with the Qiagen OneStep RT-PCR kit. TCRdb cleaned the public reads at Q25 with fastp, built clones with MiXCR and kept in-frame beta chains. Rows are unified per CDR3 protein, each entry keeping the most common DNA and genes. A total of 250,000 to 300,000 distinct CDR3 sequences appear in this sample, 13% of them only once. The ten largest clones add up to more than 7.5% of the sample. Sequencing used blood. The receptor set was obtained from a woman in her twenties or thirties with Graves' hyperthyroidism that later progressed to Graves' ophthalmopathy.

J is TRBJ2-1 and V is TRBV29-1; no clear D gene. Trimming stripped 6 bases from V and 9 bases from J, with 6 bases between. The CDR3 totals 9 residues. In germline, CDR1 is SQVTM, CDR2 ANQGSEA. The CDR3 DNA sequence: TGCAGCGTCGGATCTGAGCAGTTCTTC. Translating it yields CSVGSEQFF.

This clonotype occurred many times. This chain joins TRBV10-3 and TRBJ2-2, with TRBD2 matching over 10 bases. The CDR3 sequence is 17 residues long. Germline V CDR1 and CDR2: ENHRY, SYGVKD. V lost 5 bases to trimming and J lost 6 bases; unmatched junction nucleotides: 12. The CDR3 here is CAISPLGLADSAGELFF. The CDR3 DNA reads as TGTGCCATCAGTCCCCTCGGACTAGCGGACTCGGCCGGGGAGCTGTTTTTT.

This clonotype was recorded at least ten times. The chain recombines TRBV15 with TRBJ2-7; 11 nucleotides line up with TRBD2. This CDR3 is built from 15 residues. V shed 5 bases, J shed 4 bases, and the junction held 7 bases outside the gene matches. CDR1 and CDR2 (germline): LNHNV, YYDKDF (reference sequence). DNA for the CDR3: TGTGCCACCAGCGTCGGGACTAGCGGACGTTACGAGCAGTACTTC. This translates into CATSVGTSGRYEQYF.

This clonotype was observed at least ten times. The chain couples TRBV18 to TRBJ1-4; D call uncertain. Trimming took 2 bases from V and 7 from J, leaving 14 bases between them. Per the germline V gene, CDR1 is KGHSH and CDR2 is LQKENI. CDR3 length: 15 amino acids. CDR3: CASSPKTSSGEKLFF. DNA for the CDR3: TGTGCCAGCTCACCAAAGACAAGTTCGGGTGAAAAACTGTTTTTT.

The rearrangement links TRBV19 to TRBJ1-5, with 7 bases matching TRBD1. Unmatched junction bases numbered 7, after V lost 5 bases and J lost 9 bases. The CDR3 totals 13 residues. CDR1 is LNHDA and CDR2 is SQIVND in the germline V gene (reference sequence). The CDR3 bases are TGTGCCAGTAGTTCGGACAGGACTTGGCCCCAGCATTTT. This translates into CASSSDRTWPQHF.

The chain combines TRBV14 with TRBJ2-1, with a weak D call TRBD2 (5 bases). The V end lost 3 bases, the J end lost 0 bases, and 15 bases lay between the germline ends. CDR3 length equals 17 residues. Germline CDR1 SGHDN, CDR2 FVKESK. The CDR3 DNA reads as TGTGCCAGCAGCCACAGGTGGAGCGGAGGCTCCTACAATGAGCAGTTCTTC. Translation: CASSHRWSGGSYNEQFF.

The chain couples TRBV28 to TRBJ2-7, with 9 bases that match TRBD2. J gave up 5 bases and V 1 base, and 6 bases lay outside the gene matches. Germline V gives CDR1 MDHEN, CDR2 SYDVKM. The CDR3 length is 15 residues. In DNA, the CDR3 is TGTGCCAGCAGTTTATTGGCGGGGGGGCCGGACGAGCAGTACTTC. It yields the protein CASSLLAGGPDEQYF.

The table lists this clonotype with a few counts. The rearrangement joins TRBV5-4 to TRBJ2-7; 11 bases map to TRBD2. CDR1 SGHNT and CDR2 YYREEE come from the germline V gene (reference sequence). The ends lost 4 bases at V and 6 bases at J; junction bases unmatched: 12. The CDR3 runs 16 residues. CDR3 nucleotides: TGTGCCAGCAGCACCCGGACTAGCGGGTGGTATTCCGAGCAGTACTTC. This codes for CASSTRTSGWYSEQYF.

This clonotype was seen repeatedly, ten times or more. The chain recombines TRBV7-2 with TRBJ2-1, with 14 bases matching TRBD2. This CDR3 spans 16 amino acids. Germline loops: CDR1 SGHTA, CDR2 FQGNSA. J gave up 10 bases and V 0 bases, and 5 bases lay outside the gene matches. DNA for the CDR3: TGTGCCAGCAGCTTAGCGGGGACTAGCGGGAGTAAGGAGCAGTTCTTC. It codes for CASSLAGTSGSKEQFF. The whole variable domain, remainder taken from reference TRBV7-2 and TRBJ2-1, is GAGVSQSPSNKVTEKGKDVELRCDPISGHTALYWYRQSLGQGLEFLIYFQGNSAPDKSGLPSDRFSAERTGGSVSTLTIQRTQQEDSAVYLCASSLAGTSGSKEQFFGPGTRLTVL.

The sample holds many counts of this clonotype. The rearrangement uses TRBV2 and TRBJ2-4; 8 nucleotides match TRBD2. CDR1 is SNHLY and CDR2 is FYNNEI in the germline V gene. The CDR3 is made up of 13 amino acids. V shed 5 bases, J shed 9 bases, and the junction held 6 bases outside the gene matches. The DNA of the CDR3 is TGTGCCAGCAGTCTGACTAGCGAAAGCATTCAGTACTTC. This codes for CASSLTSESIQYF.

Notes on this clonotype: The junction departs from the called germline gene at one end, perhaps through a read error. CDR3 DNA sequence: TGTGCCAGTAGTGGAAGTGGCGACACCTTC. Protein product: CASSGSGDTF. This chain joins TRBV19 and TRBJ1-2; D is uncertain. The length of the CDR3 is 10 residues. Germline V CDR1 and CDR2: LNHDA, SQIVND (reference sequence).

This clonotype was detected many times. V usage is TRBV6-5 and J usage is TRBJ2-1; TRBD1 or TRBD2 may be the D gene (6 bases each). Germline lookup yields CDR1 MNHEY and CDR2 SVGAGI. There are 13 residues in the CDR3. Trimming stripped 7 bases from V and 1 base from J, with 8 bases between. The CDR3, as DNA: TGTGCCAGCACGGGGGCGTCCTACAATGAGCAGTTCTTC. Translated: CASTGASYNEQFF.

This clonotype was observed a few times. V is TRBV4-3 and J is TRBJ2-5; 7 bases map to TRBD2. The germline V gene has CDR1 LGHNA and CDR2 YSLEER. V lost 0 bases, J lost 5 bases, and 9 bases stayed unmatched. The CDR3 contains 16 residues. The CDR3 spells CASSQDSQQGGETQYF. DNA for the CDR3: TGCGCCAGCAGCCAAGATTCCCAGCAGGGAGGGGAGACCCAGTACTTC.

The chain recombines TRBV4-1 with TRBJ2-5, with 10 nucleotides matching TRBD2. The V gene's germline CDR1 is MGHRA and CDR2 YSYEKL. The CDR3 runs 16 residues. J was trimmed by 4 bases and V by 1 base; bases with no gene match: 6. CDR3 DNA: TGCGCCAGCAGCCAAGTGCCCGGACTAGCGGCAGAGACCCAGTACTTC. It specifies CASSQVPGLAAETQYF.